This is a list of T cell receptor beta chains from one sample in a study of blood T cell repertoires in COVID-19. Repertoires were generated with immunoSEQ multiplex PCR, while TCRdb's copy carries only in-frame clones and drops some. The sample contains some 140,000 clones, less than 95% of which appear only once. The source material was peripheral blood. The receptor source for this set is a man between 50 and 59 years old with acute or convalescent COVID-19. Each CDR3 is given with its conserved first and last residue. A D gene is named only where the DNA matches it firmly. Size is omitted from some rows. Given values are once, few, many or a class for expanded clones.

CDR3aa: CASSLSVSGQGRDTQYF
CDR3nt: TGTGCCAGCAGCTTATCGGTTTCGGGACAGGGAAGAGATACGCAGTATTTT
v_gene: TRBV7-3
d_gene: TRBD1
abundance: -
len: 17
j_gene: TRBJ2-3

CDR3aa: CASSWDRGNSPLHF
CDR3nt: TGCGCCAGCAGCTGGGACAGGGGGAATTCACCCCTCCACTTT
v_gene: TRBV5-1
d_gene: TRBD1
abundance: -
len: 14
j_gene: TRBJ1-6

CDR3aa: CAISEGGTGVGDTQYF
CDR3nt: TGTGCCATCAGTGAGGGAGGGACAGGGGTGGGAGATACGCAGTATTTT
v_gene: TRBV10-3
d_gene: TRBD1
abundance: -
len: 16
j_gene: TRBJ2-3

CDR3aa: CASSSFNRAGAQYF
CDR3nt: TGTGCCAGCAGTTCCTTTAACAGGGCGGGGGCCCAGTACTTC
v_gene: TRBV27
d_gene: -
abundance: -
len: 14
j_gene: TRBJ2-5

CDR3aa: CASRETGEYNEQFF
CDR3nt: TGTGCCAGCAGGGAGACAGGGGAGTACAATGAGCAGTTCTTC
v_gene: TRBV6-5
d_gene: TRBD1
abundance: -
len: 14
j_gene: TRBJ2-1

CDR3aa: CATSDSVAGYYNEQFF
CDR3nt: TGTGCCACCAGTGATTCCGTAGCGGGCTACTACAATGAGCAGTTCTTC
v_gene: TRBV24-1
d_gene: TRBD2
abundance: -
len: 16
j_gene: TRBJ2-1

CDR3aa: CASSLVPAASGSWDEQFF
CDR3nt: TGTGCCAGCAGCTTAGTCCCGGCGGCTAGCGGGAGCTGGGATGAGCAGTTCTTC
v_gene: TRBV11-2
d_gene: TRBD2
abundance: -
len: 18
j_gene: TRBJ2-1

CDR3aa: CASSFTSDREYNEQFF
CDR3nt: TGTGCCAGCAGCTTTACCTCGGACAGGGAATACAATGAGCAGTTCTTC
v_gene: TRBV5-5
d_gene: TRBD1
abundance: -
len: 16
j_gene: TRBJ2-1

CDR3aa: CASTPAGLVSGANVLTF
CDR3nt: TGTGCCAGCACCCCGGCCGGGTTAGTCTCTGGGGCCAACGTCCTGACTTTC
v_gene: TRBV5-5
d_gene: -
abundance: -
len: 17
j_gene: TRBJ2-6

CDR3aa: CASSPQRDEKLFF
CDR3nt: TGTGCCAGCTCACCACAGAGGGATGAAAAACTGTTTTTT
v_gene: TRBV18
d_gene: -
abundance: -
len: 13
j_gene: TRBJ1-4

CDR3aa: CASSLDSTSYEQYF
CDR3nt: TGCGCCAGCAGCTTGGATTCCACATCCTACGAGCAGTACTTC
v_gene: TRBV5-1
d_gene: -
abundance: -
len: 14
j_gene: TRBJ2-7

CDR3aa: CATTSGTFSEQYF
CDR3nt: TGTGCCACGACTAGCGGAACTTTTAGCGAGCAGTACTTC
v_gene: TRBV10-3
d_gene: TRBD2
abundance: -
len: 13
j_gene: TRBJ2-7

CDR3aa: CASSLRDRLNYGYTF
CDR3nt: TGTGCCAGCAGCCTCCGGGACAGACTTAACTATGGCTACACCTTC
v_gene: TRBV3-1/TRBV3-2
d_gene: TRBD1
abundance: few
len: 15
j_gene: TRBJ1-2

CDR3aa: CASSLADRGLSNEQFF
CDR3nt: TGCGCCAGCAGTTTAGCGGACAGGGGACTTAGCAATGAGCAGTTCTTC
v_gene: TRBV23-1
d_gene: TRBD1
abundance: -
len: 16
j_gene: TRBJ2-1

CDR3aa: CASSIRTDAYSPLHF
CDR3nt: TGTGCCAGCAGTATACGCACAGACGCGTACTCACCCCTCCACTTT
v_gene: TRBV27
d_gene: -
abundance: -
len: 15
j_gene: TRBJ1-6

CDR3aa: CASSLKLGQGSADTQYF
CDR3nt: TGTGCCAGCAGTTTGAAGTTGGGACAGGGGAGCGCAGATACGCAGTATTTT
v_gene: TRBV28
d_gene: TRBD1
abundance: -
len: 17
j_gene: TRBJ2-3

CDR3aa: CASRNRVAGELFF
CDR3nt: TGTGCCAGCAGAAACAGGGTAGCCGGGGAGCTGTTTTTT
v_gene: TRBV7-2
d_gene: -
abundance: once
len: 13
j_gene: TRBJ2-2

CDR3aa: CASSFLDSNTEAFF
CDR3nt: TGCGCCAGCAGCTTCCTGGACAGCAACACTGAAGCTTTCTTT
v_gene: TRBV5-1
d_gene: -
abundance: -
len: 14
j_gene: TRBJ1-1

CDR3aa: CASRPREAGSFEDTQYF
CDR3nt: TGCGCCAGCAGACCCCGGGAAGCGGGGAGTTTTGAAGATACGCAGTATTTT
v_gene: TRBV4-1
d_gene: TRBD2
abundance: -
len: 17
j_gene: TRBJ2-3

CDR3aa: CASSLDAGSYEQYF
CDR3nt: TGTGCCAGCAGCTTAGATGCGGGCTCCTACGAGCAGTACTTC
v_gene: TRBV7-6
d_gene: -
abundance: -
len: 14
j_gene: TRBJ2-7

CDR3aa: CASRLGQGSEKLFF
CDR3nt: TGTGCCAGCAGATTAGGACAGGGATCGGAAAAACTGTTTTTT
v_gene: TRBV2
d_gene: TRBD1
abundance: -
len: 14
j_gene: TRBJ1-4

CDR3aa: CSVVSGFGTDTQYF
CDR3nt: TGCAGCGTTGTCTCAGGTTTCGGCACAGATACGCAGTATTTT
v_gene: TRBV29-1
d_gene: -
abundance: -
len: 14
j_gene: TRBJ2-3

CDR3aa: CASSAGIGGYEQYF
CDR3nt: TGTGCCAGTAGTGCAGGCATCGGGGGGTACGAGCAGTACTTC
v_gene: TRBV19
d_gene: TRBD2
abundance: once
len: 14
j_gene: TRBJ2-7

CDR3aa: CATLRGLDTEAFF
CDR3nt: TGTGCCACACTGAGGGGGCTCGACACTGAAGCTTTCTTT
v_gene: TRBV10-3
d_gene: TRBD1
abundance: once
len: 13
j_gene: TRBJ1-1

CDR3aa: CASSPGTGNTGELFF
CDR3nt: TGTGCCAGTAGCCCCGGGACAGGGAACACCGGGGAGCTGTTTTTT
v_gene: TRBV19
d_gene: TRBD1
abundance: -
len: 15
j_gene: TRBJ2-2

CDR3aa: CASSYGLAGNNEQFF
CDR3nt: TGTGCCAGCAGCTATGGACTAGCGGGAAACAATGAGCAGTTCTTC
v_gene: TRBV28
d_gene: TRBD2
abundance: -
len: 15
j_gene: TRBJ2-1

CDR3aa: CASSPPSGLSNQPQHF
CDR3nt: TGTGCCAGCTCACCACCTTCAGGACTTAGCAATCAGCCCCAGCATTTT
v_gene: TRBV18
d_gene: -
abundance: -
len: 16
j_gene: TRBJ1-5

CDR3aa: CASKQGNSGANVLTF
CDR3nt: TGTGCCAGCAAACAGGGTAATTCCGGGGCCAACGTCCTGACTTTC
v_gene: TRBV6-5
d_gene: -
abundance: -
len: 15
j_gene: TRBJ2-6

CDR3aa: CASSTTVNQPQHF
CDR3nt: TGTGCCAGCAGCACCACAGTTAATCAGCCCCAGCATTTT
v_gene: TRBV6-5
d_gene: -
abundance: -
len: 13
j_gene: TRBJ1-5

CDR3aa: CASSASQGTTGYTF
CDR3nt: TGTGCCAGCAGCGCGTCACAGGGAACAACTGGCTACACCTTC
v_gene: TRBV7-8
d_gene: -
abundance: -
len: 14
j_gene: TRBJ1-2

CDR3aa: CASSVPGQGVPGELFF
CDR3nt: TGCGCCAGCAGCGTCCCGGGACAGGGGGTACCCGGGGAGCTGTTTTTT
v_gene: TRBV5-1
d_gene: TRBD1
abundance: -
len: 16
j_gene: TRBJ2-2

CDR3aa: CASSQDPSGGSGELFF
CDR3nt: TGCGCCAGCAGCCAAGATCCGAGCGGGGGGTCCGGGGAGCTGTTTTTT
v_gene: TRBV4-3
d_gene: TRBD2
abundance: -
len: 16
j_gene: TRBJ2-2

CDR3aa: CASSQGTGVYNEQFF
CDR3nt: TGTGCCAGCAGTCAAGGGACAGGGGTCTACAATGAGCAGTTCTTC
v_gene: TRBV27
d_gene: TRBD1
abundance: -
len: 15
j_gene: TRBJ2-1

CDR3aa: CASSYSRVEGYTF
CDR3nt: TGTGCCAGCAGTTACTCGCGTGTAGAGGGCTACACCTTC
v_gene: TRBV6-6
d_gene: -
abundance: -
len: 13
j_gene: TRBJ1-2

CDR3aa: CASSLSGNYNEQFF
CDR3nt: TGCGCCAGCAGCTTGTCCGGGAACTACAATGAGCAGTTCTTC
v_gene: TRBV5-1
d_gene: -
abundance: once
len: 14
j_gene: TRBJ2-1

CDR3aa: CASSFAGTTSYNEQFF
CDR3nt: TGCGCCAGCAGCTTCGCCGGGACAACCTCCTACAATGAGCAGTTCTTC
v_gene: TRBV5-1
d_gene: -
abundance: -
len: 16
j_gene: TRBJ2-1

CDR3aa: CASSQESRMREPYNEQFF
CDR3nt: TGTGCCAGCAGCCAAGAATCACGGATGAGGGAGCCCTACAATGAGCAGTTCTTC
v_gene: TRBV14
d_gene: -
abundance: few
len: 18
j_gene: TRBJ2-1

CDR3aa: CASSLTRAETQYF
CDR3nt: TGTGCCAGCAGCTTGACGAGGGCAGAGACCCAGTACTTC
v_gene: TRBV11-2
d_gene: -
abundance: few
len: 13
j_gene: TRBJ2-5

CDR3aa: CASSPQGGKAEQYF
CDR3nt: TGTGCCAGCAGTCCCCAGGGAGGTAAGGCCGAGCAGTACTTC
v_gene: TRBV6-5
d_gene: -
abundance: -
len: 14
j_gene: TRBJ2-7

CDR3aa: CASSQDLGGTYYGYTF
CDR3nt: TGTGCCAGCAGCCAAGATCTAGGGGGCACGTACTATGGCTACACCTTC
v_gene: TRBV3-1/TRBV3-2
d_gene: TRBD1
abundance: -
len: 16
j_gene: TRBJ1-2

CDR3aa: CASSLWRTEAFF
CDR3nt: TGTGCCAGCAGCTTGTGGAGGACTGAAGCTTTCTTT
v_gene: TRBV11-2
d_gene: -
abundance: -
len: 12
j_gene: TRBJ1-1

CDR3aa: CASRTRRGVEETQYF
CDR3nt: TGTGCCAGCAGGACCCGCCGGGGGGTTGAAGAGACCCAGTACTTC
v_gene: TRBV6-5
d_gene: TRBD2
abundance: -
len: 15
j_gene: TRBJ2-5

CDR3aa: CASSVDTSGAGELFF
CDR3nt: TGTGCCAGCAGCGTAGATACCTCAGGCGCCGGGGAGCTGTTTTTT
v_gene: TRBV9
d_gene: -
abundance: -
len: 15
j_gene: TRBJ2-2

CDR3aa: CASSLVGGGNEAFF
CDR3nt: TGTGCCAGCAGCTTAGTAGGGGGCGGGAATGAAGCTTTCTTT
v_gene: TRBV7-8
d_gene: TRBD1
abundance: -
len: 14
j_gene: TRBJ1-1

CDR3aa: CASVTTLTNTEAFF
CDR3nt: TGTGCCAGCGTCACCACTCTCACGAACACTGAAGCTTTCTTT
v_gene: TRBV18
d_gene: -
abundance: -
len: 14
j_gene: TRBJ1-1

CDR3aa: CASSPTQRPSGANVLTF
CDR3nt: TGCGCCAGCAGCCCCACACAGAGACCCTCTGGGGCCAACGTCCTGACTTTC
v_gene: TRBV4-1
d_gene: -
abundance: -
len: 17
j_gene: TRBJ2-6

CDR3aa: CAPSGGETQYF
CDR3nt: TGTGCCCCCAGCGGTGGAGAGACCCAGTACTTC
v_gene: TRBV2
d_gene: -
abundance: -
len: 11
j_gene: TRBJ2-5

CDR3aa: CASSSGQKNQPQHF
CDR3nt: TGTGCCAGCAGCTCGGGACAGAAAAATCAGCCCCAGCATTTT
v_gene: TRBV7-2
d_gene: TRBD1
abundance: -
len: 14
j_gene: TRBJ1-5